This T cell receptor beta chain was recovered during a study of Graves' ophthalmopathy and Graves' hyperthyroidism. RNA transcripts provided the template for amplifying TCR beta CDR3 regions. HTBI primers served in a first-round RT-PCR, which a second-round multiplex PCR followed. Each CDR3 protein gets one entry after TCRdb re-called the multiplex PCR reads with MiXCR. The sample yields over a million distinct CDR3 sequences, about two fifths seen once. Sequenced material: peripheral blood or thyroid tissue (not recorded which). This TCR derives from an adult man with Graves' hyperthyroidism.

In nucleotides, the CDR3 is TGTGCCATCAGTGAAATTCCGGGACAGGGACGGTACGAGCATTTT. Translated: CAISEIPGQGRYEHF. V is TRBV10-3 and J is TRBJ1-5; 9 bases agree with TRBD1. V trimming: 3 bases; J trimming: 14 bases; junction bases outside the gene matches: 14. CDR3 length: 15 amino acids. CDR1 is ENHRY, CDR2 SYGVKD, per germline.